The TCR beta chain under discussion was sequenced for a study of T-cell reconstitution after alpha-beta-depleted transplantation in children. In this sample, this clonotype turned up a few times. The authors prepared the TCRbeta library with unique molecular identifiers. From the PCR reads, TCRdb called clonotypes with MiXCR, one entry per CDR3 protein. The sample lists a few hundred thousand distinct CDR3 sequences; 11% were seen once. Germline CDR1 is MNHNS and CDR2 is SASEGT. The CDR3 length is 13 residues. Unmatched junction bases numbered 5, after V lost 6 bases and J lost 5 bases. V gene TRBV6-1 combines with J gene TRBJ2-5; 8 positions match TRBD1. The origin of this receptor is a human donor who donated a stem cell graft to a child with acute myeloid leukemia. The starting material was PBMCs from the stem cell graft donor, obtained from the stem cell graft. The CDR3 coding sequence is TGTGCCAGCAGGAGAACAGGGGGGGAGACCCAGTACTTC. Protein sequence: CASRRTGGETQYF.